These T cell receptor beta chains were read from a single sample in a study of cytotoxic CD8 clonotypes in ibrutinib-treated CLL. Clones were read by immunoSEQ multiplex PCR, and TCRdb kept only the in-frame ones, dropping some. Of about 130,000 clones detected, under 90% appear once; the ten largest clones hold approximately 3.5%. Material: PBMCs, obtained after 24 months of ibrutinib treatment. Source of these receptors: a human donor with chronic lymphocytic leukemia. Each CDR3 is given with its conserved first and last residue. Each record gives: J gene, V gene, clone size, D gene, CDR3 DNA, CDR3 protein. A D gene is named only where the DNA matches it firmly. A clone size is listed for some rows: how often the clone was seen (once, few, many), or a class if it is expanded.

>TRBJ1-1|TRBV4-3|-|-
TGCGCCAGCAGCCAAGATTGGTCAGGGACTGAAGCTTTCTTT
CASSQDWSGTEAFF
>TRBJ2-7|TRBV9|-|-
TGTGCCAGCAGCGTAGGGGGGGATTCCTACGAGCAGTACTTC
CASSVGGDSYEQYF
>TRBJ1-2|TRBV7-2|-|-
TGTGCCAGCAGCCAAGATGAGAGTTCTGGCTATGGCTACACCTTC
CASSQDESSGYGYTF
>TRBJ1-6|TRBV5-1|-|-
TGCGCCAGCAGCTACGAGGGGGTAGGGTCACCCCTCCACTTT
CASSYEGVGSPLHF
>TRBJ2-5|TRBV4-3|-|-
TGCGCCAGCAGCCAAGAACTTCAAGAGACCCAGTACTTC
CASSQELQETQYF
>TRBJ1-5|TRBV7-2|-|-
TGTGCCAGGGGATGTAGCAATCAGCCCCAGCATTTT
CARGCSNQPQHF
>TRBJ1-1|TRBV10-3|-|-
TGTGCCATCAGTGTGGGTGGTTCAGGTGAAGCTTTCTTT
CAISVGGSGEAFF
>TRBJ2-2|TRBV7-2|-|TRBD2
TGTGCCAGCAGCTCGGCGGGGGGGCAGAGCGGGGAGCTGTTTTTT
CASSSAGGQSGELFF
>TRBJ1-5|TRBV19|-|-
TGTGCCAGTAGTGTTCTGGGAATTAGCAATCAGCCCCAGCATTTT
CASSVLGISNQPQHF
>TRBJ1-4|TRBV29-1|-|TRBD1
TGCAGCGTGGCCGGGGGGACAGGGGGTGAAAAACTGTTTTTT
CSVAGGTGGEKLFF
>TRBJ2-6|TRBV2|-|-
TGTGCCAGCAGGAGGGAGACTTCTGGGGCCAACGTCCTGACTTTC
CASRRETSGANVLTF
>TRBJ2-2|TRBV4-3|once|TRBD2
TGCGCCAGCGGCCTAGCGGGGGGCCGGAGAACCGGGGAGCTGTTTTTT
CASGLAGGRRTGELFF
>TRBJ1-1|TRBV23-1|-|-
TGCGCCAGCCTATCGGGGACGAATCGGGAAGCTTTCTTT
CASLSGTNREAFF
>TRBJ1-6|TRBV9|-|-
TGTGCCAGCAGCGCCGGAGGGGTCCCAACGTCACCCCTCCACTTT
CASSAGGVPTSPLHF
>TRBJ1-4|TRBV27|once|TRBD1
TGTGCCAGCAGTTTCGGACAGGGTAATGAAAAACTGTTTTTT
CASSFGQGNEKLFF
>TRBJ2-7|TRBV6-5|-|TRBD2
TGTGCCAGCAGTTACTTGACTAGCAAAGGGATCGAGCAGTACTTC
CASSYLTSKGIEQYF
>TRBJ2-3|TRBV18|once|TRBD2
TGTGCCAGCTCACCCGCACTAGCGGGGGGCGCAGATACGCAGTATTTT
CASSPALAGGADTQYF
>TRBJ2-7|TRBV5-1|-|-
TGCGCCAGCAGCTTGGGGGACCGCGTCTCCTACGAGCAGTACTTC
CASSLGDRVSYEQYF
>TRBJ2-7|TRBV18|-|-
TGTGCCAGCTCACAGGGGAACTACGAGCAGTACTTC
CASSQGNYEQYF
>TRBJ1-1|TRBV19|-|-
TGTGCCAGTACCCTGGGACAGAACACTGAAGCTTTCTTT
CASTLGQNTEAFF
>TRBJ2-7|TRBV7-8|-|TRBD2
TGTGCCAGCAAAGTTAGGGAGGGGCACTACGAGCAGTACTTC
CASKVREGHYEQYF
>TRBJ1-4|TRBV30|-|-
TGTGCCTGGAGTGGTGGGGGGGGAGTACATGAAAAACTGTTTTTT
CAWSGGGGVHEKLFF
>TRBJ2-7|TRBV4-3|-|-
TGCGCCAGCAGCCAAGAAGCGCGGTGGGGGAGCTACGAGCAGTACTTC
CASSQEARWGSYEQYF
>TRBJ2-7|TRBV2|-|TRBD1
TGTGCCAGCAGTCGGGACAGGGGGAATTACGAGCAGTACTTC
CASSRDRGNYEQYF
>TRBJ2-7|TRBV18|-|-
TGTGCCAGCTCACCCGACGGTGAGGGCGAGCAGTACTTC
CASSPDGEGEQYF
>TRBJ2-4|TRBV29-1|-|-
TGCAGCGTTTTAAAAGATGGGGACATTCAGTACTTC
CSVLKDGDIQYF
>TRBJ1-4|TRBV15|-|-
TGTGCCACCAGCAGAATAACAGGGCAAATGGATGAAAAACTGTTTTTT
CATSRITGQMDEKLFF
>TRBJ2-1|TRBV9|-|-
TGTGCCAGCAGCGTAGGGCAGAAGTCCCACAATGAGCAGTTCTTC
CASSVGQKSHNEQFF
>TRBJ2-1|TRBV7-9|-|TRBD2
TGTGCCAGCAGCCACAACCCGACTAGCGGGGCAGACAATGAGCAGTTCTTC
CASSHNPTSGADNEQFF
>TRBJ1-1|TRBV25-1|-|-
TGTGCCAGCAGTGGGGCCAGGGTTGAAGCTTTCTTT
CASSGARVEAFF
>TRBJ1-4|TRBV10-2|-|-
TGCGCCAGCAGAGACTCCGGGACGGGCGAAAAACTGTTTTTT
CASRDSGTGEKLFF